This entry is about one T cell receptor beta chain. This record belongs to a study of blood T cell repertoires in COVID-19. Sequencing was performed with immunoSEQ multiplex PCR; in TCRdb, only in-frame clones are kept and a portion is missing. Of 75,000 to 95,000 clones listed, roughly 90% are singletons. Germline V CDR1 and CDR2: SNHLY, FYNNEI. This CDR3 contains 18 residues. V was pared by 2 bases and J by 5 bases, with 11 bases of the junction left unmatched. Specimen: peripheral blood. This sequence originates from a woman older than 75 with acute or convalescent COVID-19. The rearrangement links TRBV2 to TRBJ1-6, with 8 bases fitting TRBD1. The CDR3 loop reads CASSESWAGGVNNSPLHF. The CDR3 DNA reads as TGTGCCAGCAGTGAATCTTGGGCAGGGGGCGTCAATAATTCACCCCTCCACTTT.